Sequencing of this TCR beta chain was carried out in a study of metastatic and nonmetastatic thyroid tumors. Original methodology: A classifier of distant metastasis in papillary thyroid cancer was built from CDR3 differences (across clinicopathological groups). Using MiXCR, TCRdb re-called clones from the PCR reads. It is TCRdb's table, rather than the study itself, that gives the V and J calls and clone size. The sample yields tens of thousands of clones, approximately 19% seen once. This clone was counted ten times or more. There are 15 residues in the CDR3. The V end was cut by 2 bases, the J end by 8 bases, with 15 bases between. CDR1 is SNHLY and CDR2 is FYNNEI in the germline V gene. No patient had received any treatment before thyroid surgery.

The chain is built from TRBV2 and TRBJ1-4; TRBD1 is a possible D gene (6 bases). The sequenced material came from blood. The clonotype comes from a female donor with papillary thyroid cancer or a benign thyroid nodule (not recorded which). Some clones in this sample may be carry-over from other donors' samples. The chain's CDR3 is CASSESGGAQEKLFF. CDR3 DNA: TGTGCCAGCAGTGAATCGGGGGGCGCGCAGGAAAAACTGTTTTTT.